The 8 T cell receptor beta chains below were found in one sample sequenced in a study of CD8+ T cells in alopecia areata (dated by TCRdb to 2016 to 2018). To prepare the library, the immunoSEQ multiplex PCR assay was applied. RNA was extracted from all samples and reverse transcribed into cDNA, which served as template for TCR sequencing. The clones in this table, taken by TCRdb from immuneACCESS, are in-frame only. Not every clone is retained; where verified, under half of the shortfall comes from an unresolved V gene, and the cause of the rest is unknown. Within this sample are about 120,000 clones, with roughly 50% of them counted one time only. Over 9.5% of the sample is in the top ten clones. Sequences were obtained from NKG2D-low CD8+ T cells sorted from blood. The cell subset or site label corresponds to: sorted CD8+ NKG2D-low blood T cells. The origin of the receptors is a human donor with alopecia areata.

V gene TRBV28 combines with J gene TRBJ2-1; no clear D gene. Trimming took 6 bases from V and 0 from J, leaving 6 bases between them. The CDR3 has 13 amino acids. Germline V gene sequence: CDR1 MDHEN, CDR2 SYDVKM. The CDR3 is CASSRDSYNEQFF. CDR3 in DNA: TGTGCCAGCAGCCGAGACTCCTACAATGAGCAGTTCTTC. The complete variable domain, with remaining parts taken from reference TRBV28 and TRBJ2-1, reads DVKVTQSSRYLVKRTGEKVFLECVQDMDHENMFWYRQDPGLGLRLIYFSYDVKMKEKGDIPEGYSVSREKKERFSLILESASTNQTSMYLCASSRDSYNEQFFGPGTRLTVL.

The chain joins TRBV30 to TRBJ2-1, with D perhaps matching TRBD2 (5 bases). This CDR3 is 11 amino acids long. Germline lookup yields CDR1 GTSNPN and CDR2 SVGIG (reference sequence). Trimming took off 1 base at V and 9 bases at J, with 7 bases between the two ends. The DNA of the CDR3 is TGTGCCTGGAGTGGAGGGTCTGAGCAGTTCTTC. Translation: CAWSGGSEQFF.

This clone was seen a few times. V is TRBV29-1 and J is TRBJ2-2; possibly TRBD1 for D (6 bases). Germline-derived CDR1 and CDR2 are SQVTM and ANQGSEA. CDR3 length: 14 residues. V shed 7 bases and J shed 2 bases, with 14 bases lying between them. This CDR3 reads CSGNRADNTGELFF. CDR3 DNA: TGCAGCGGGAACAGGGCCGATAACACCGGGGAGCTGTTTTTT.

The chain carries TRBV29-1 and TRBJ1-1, with a possible D match to TRBD1 (6 bases). The CDR3 runs 13 residues. Between the trimmed V and J ends, which lost 4 bases and 4 bases, there was a span of 13 bases. CDR1 SQVTM and CDR2 ANQGSEA come from the germline V gene. The CDR3 spells CSVVGGTTTEAFF. Written as DNA, the CDR3 is TGCAGCGTTGTGGGGGGCACTACCACTGAAGCTTTCTTT.

The rearrangement links TRBV29-1 to TRBJ2-5; D is unresolved. This CDR3 has 12 residues. Trimming removed 6 bases at V and 3 bases at J, with 11 bases between. Germline V CDR1 and CDR2: SQVTM, ANQGSEA. The CDR3 sequence: CSVPRDEETQYF. CDR3 sequence (DNA): TGCAGCGTACCCCGAGATGAAGAGACCCAGTACTTC.

The V call is TRBV14, the J call TRBJ2-1; TRBD2 aligns across 11 bases. The CDR3 extends over 13 amino acids. J was trimmed by 10 bases and V by 4 bases; bases with no gene match: 3. Germline V gene lookup returns CDR1 SGHDN and CDR2 FVKESK. The CDR3 DNA reads as TGTGCCAGCAGCCCACTAGCGGGAGAAGAGCAGTTCTTC. The encoded protein is CASSPLAGEEQFF.

V is TRBV6-6 and J is TRBJ2-5; D not certain. There are 12 residues in the CDR3. V gave up 2 bases and J gave up 4 bases, with 5 bases separating them. Looked up from germline, CDR1 is MNHNY and CDR2 is SVGAGI (reference sequence). This chain's CDR3 is CASSYATETQYF. CDR3 DNA sequence: TGTGCCAGCAGTTACGCGACAGAGACCCAGTACTTC.

The chain combines TRBV29-1 with TRBJ2-5; D unresolved. The CDR3 totals 11 residues. Looked up from germline, CDR1 is SQVTM and CDR2 is ANQGSEA. Trimming took off 7 bases at V and 5 bases at J, with 11 bases between the two ends. CDR3 DNA sequence: TGCAGCGGGTGGGGTAGTGAGACCCAGTACTTC. It translates to CSGWGSETQYF. The full variable domain, completed using reference TRBV29-1 and TRBJ2-5, is SAVISQKPSRDICQRGTSLTIQCQVDSQVTMMFWYRQQPGQSLTLIATANQGSEATYESGFVIDKFPISRPNLTFSTLTVSNMSPEDSSIYLCSGWGSETQYFGPGTRLLVL.